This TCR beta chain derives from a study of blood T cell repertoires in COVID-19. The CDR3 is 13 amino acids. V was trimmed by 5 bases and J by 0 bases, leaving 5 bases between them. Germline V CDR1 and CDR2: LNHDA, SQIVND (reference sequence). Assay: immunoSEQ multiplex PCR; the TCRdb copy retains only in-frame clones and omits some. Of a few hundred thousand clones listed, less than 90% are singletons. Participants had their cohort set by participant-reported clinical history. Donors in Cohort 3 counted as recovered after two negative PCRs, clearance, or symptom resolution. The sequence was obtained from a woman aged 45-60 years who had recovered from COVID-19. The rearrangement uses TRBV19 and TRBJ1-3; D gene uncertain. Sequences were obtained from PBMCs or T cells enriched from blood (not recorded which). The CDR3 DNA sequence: TGTGCCAGTAGTCGGTACTCTGGAAACACCATATATTTT. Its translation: CASSRYSGNTIYF.